This T cell receptor (beta chain) was captured by sequencing in a study of beta chain features in type 1 diabetes. Study results and caveats: Possibly, sequencing cDNA over-represented cells that had high TCR expression levels.

Per the germline V gene, CDR1 is SGDLS and CDR2 is YYNGEE. Trimming pared 0 bases from V and 6 bases from J, leaving 9 bases between. The CDR3 sequence is 13 residues long. A remark on this clone: Its antigen is as yet unknown.

Investigators reverse transcribed all isolated RNA, so they sequenced expressed TCRB transcripts. Generated by immunoSEQ multiplex PCR, the TCRdb table keeps only in-frame clones and is missing some. The data hold about 230,000 clones, with over 8.5% observed a single time. The sequenced sample consisted of naive CD4+ T cells from blood. The rearrangement joins TRBV9 to TRBJ1-1, with D tentatively TRBD1 (6 bases). This TCR came from a woman between 18 and 30 years old in good health. DNA for the CDR3: TGTGCCAGCAGCGTAGTCAGGGGTTCTGAAGCTTTCTTT. Protein sequence: CASSVVRGSEAFF.